Each of the 26 T cell receptor beta chains below was sequenced from the same sample in a study of regulatory T cells in long-lasting Graves disease. The time point here: newly diagnosed GD, antithyroid drugs for less than 3 months. TCR sequences were obtained from RNA taken from PBMCs. Relying on iRepertoire HTBI primers and Arm-PCR of CDR3 regions, the team built TCR beta libraries. One entry per CDR3 protein results from TCRdb running MiXCR on the multiplex PCR reads. The repertoire holds 620,000 or so distinct CDR3 sequences, with roughly 15% as singletons. The same data also went into a second study, on T cells in Graves' hyperthyroidism and ophthalmopathy.

Sample: peripheral blood mononuclear cells (PBMCs), taken at new diagnosis, from a patient treated with antithyroid drugs. These receptor sequences come from a woman between 25 and 40 years old with Graves disease.

The V and J genes are TRBV28 and TRBJ2-5, with D unresolved. Germline values: CDR1 MDHEN, CDR2 SYDVKM. Trimming cost V 6 bases and J 5 bases, with 13 bases left between them. The CDR3 totals 13 residues. Here the CDR3 reads CASSHSGLETQYF. The DNA of the CDR3 is TGTGCCAGCAGCCACAGTGGTTTGGAGACCCAGTACTTC.

This clonotype was detected ten times or more. The chain joins TRBV6-2 or TRBV6-3 to TRBJ2-3; D not resolved. The V gene's germline CDR1 is MNHEY and CDR2 SVGEGT. The CDR3 sequence is 12 residues long. The germline V and J ends were trimmed by 8 bases and 4 bases, with 10 bases remaining between them. In DNA, the CDR3 is TGTGCCAGCCGCACGCCTGCAGATACGCAGTATTTT. Translated: CASRTPADTQYF.

This clonotype was picked up many times. V is TRBV6-1 and J is TRBJ1-1; 9 nucleotides line up with TRBD1. Germline lookup yields CDR1 MNHNS and CDR2 SASEGT. V lost 8 bases, J lost 5 bases, and 12 bases stayed unmatched. The CDR3 is 15 residues long. The CDR3 protein is CASGITGGAATEAFF. In DNA, the CDR3 is TGTGCCAGCGGAATTACAGGGGGCGCCGCGACTGAAGCTTTCTTT.

The rearrangement joins TRBV9 to TRBJ2-3; TRBD1 aligns across 8 bases. The germline V gene has CDR1 SGDLS and CDR2 YYNGEE. The CDR3 sequence is 15 residues long. After removal of 4 bases from V and 6 bases from J, the junction contained 10 bases not matched to a gene. CDR3 sequence reads: CASSPRGQGGDTQYF. The CDR3 DNA is TGTGCCAGCAGCCCCAGGGGGCAGGGTGGCGATACGCAGTATTTT.

The V call is TRBV12-3 or TRBV12-4, the J call TRBJ2-3, with 12 bases that match TRBD2. This CDR3 is 16 amino acids long. Trimming removed 7 bases from V and 8 bases from J; junction bases left unmatched: 13. CDR3 nucleotides: TGTGCCAGCATTCCACCGACTAGCGGGAGATCCGGTACGCAGTATTTT. Translation: CASIPPTSGRSGTQYF.

This clonotype has at least ten counts. The chain combines TRBV6-1 with TRBJ2-7; D call uncertain. CDR3 size: 13 residues. Between the trimmed V and J ends, which lost 8 bases and 2 bases, there was a span of 13 bases. Germline V gene sequence: CDR1 MNHNS, CDR2 SASEGT. This CDR3 is CASARQKAYEQYF. CDR3 DNA: TGTGCCAGCGCGAGGCAAAAAGCCTACGAGCAGTACTTC.

The chain couples TRBV11-1 to TRBJ2-3, with D hard to call. This CDR3 contains 17 residues. V was clipped by 4 bases and J by 2 bases, with 19 bases between them. Germline assignment: CDR1 SGHAT and CDR2 FQDESV (reference sequence). CDR3 residues: CASSSGGTWGSTDTQYF. The CDR3 bases are TGTGCCAGCAGCTCCGGCGGAACATGGGGTTCCACAGATACGCAGTATTTT. Full variable domain (rest looked up from reference TRBV11-1 and TRBJ2-3): EAEVAQSPRYKITEKSQAVAFWCDPISGHATLYWYRQILGQGPELLVQFQDESVVDDSQLPKDRFSAERLKGVDSTLKIQPAELGDSAMYLCASSSGGTWGSTDTQYFGPGTRLTVL.

The sample holds many counts of this clonotype. The chain has TRBV18 and TRBJ1-1; no reliable D call. Germline CDR1 KGHSH, CDR2 LQKENI. There are 13 residues in the CDR3. Trimming removed 3 bases from V and 4 bases from J, with 9 bases in between. The CDR3 bases are TGTGCCAGCTCACCTCGAGACGGCACTGAAGCTTTCTTT. Its protein product is CASSPRDGTEAFF.

This sequence joins TRBV6-1 and TRBJ2-6, with a tentative D call TRBD1 (5 bases). CDR3 length: 15 amino acids. Trimming pared 6 bases from V and 3 bases from J, leaving 12 bases between. Germline V gene lookup returns CDR1 MNHNS and CDR2 SASEGT. The CDR3 is CASRSQGGGANVLTF. The CDR3 region has the DNA TGTGCCAGCAGATCCCAGGGTGGTGGGGCCAACGTCCTGACTTTC.

This clonotype was recorded a few times. The V and J genes are TRBV20-1 and TRBJ2-5; D unclear. The V end lost 3 bases, the J end lost 5 bases, and 13 bases lay between the germline ends. This CDR3 has 13 residues. Germline assignment: CDR1 DFQATT and CDR2 SNEGSKA (reference sequence). In nucleotides, the CDR3 is TGCAGTGCTAGCGGTTGGATGGGGGAGACCCAGTACTTC. Encoded protein: CSASGWMGETQYF.

The V gene is TRBV12-3 or TRBV12-4, the J gene TRBJ1-3; unclear D gene. The ends were cut back, 6 bases at V and 9 bases at J, with 18 bases in the middle. The CDR3 runs to 14 residues. The CDR3 nucleotides are TGTGCCAGCAGGGAACAGACATATAGAAGCACCATATATTTT. Its translation: CASREQTYRSTIYF.

This clonotype has a handful of counts. The CDR3 sequence: CASSPGEVYNEQFF. CDR3 DNA sequence: TGTGCCAGCAGCCCGGGGGAGGTCTACAATGAGCAGTTCTTC. The chain is built from TRBV12-3 or TRBV12-4 and TRBJ2-1; D might be TRBD2 (6 bases). The CDR3 extends over 14 amino acids. Between the trimmed V and J ends, which lost 6 bases and 3 bases, there was a span of 12 bases.

V is TRBV19 and J is TRBJ1-5; maybe TRBD1 (6 bases). The CDR3 covers 17 residues. From germline, CDR1 is LNHDA and CDR2 SQIVND (reference sequence). V was shortened by 5 bases and J by 3 bases, with 20 bases between the two germline ends. CDR3 bases: TGTGCCAGTAGTCTGACGAGTAGGGGGAGAGCCAATCAGCCCCAGCATTTT. It codes for CASSLTSRGRANQPQHF.

This clonotype was recorded many times. CDR3: CSVGDSGGPNTGELFF. The CDR3 region has the DNA TGCAGCGTTGGTGATAGCGGGGGCCCGAACACCGGGGAGCTGTTTTTT. The V gene is TRBV29-1, the J gene TRBJ2-2, with TRBD2 matching over 9 bases. Trimming took 4 bases from V and 0 from J; bases not matched to a gene: 6. The length of the CDR3 is 16 residues. Germline V gives CDR1 SQVTM, CDR2 ANQGSEA.

In its sample, this clonotype was seen many times. V usage is TRBV7-9 and J usage is TRBJ2-3; 10 nucleotides align to TRBD2. CDR1 is SEHNR, CDR2 FQNEAQ, per germline (reference sequence). CDR3 length equals 17 residues. The ends lost 5 bases at V and 2 bases at J; junction bases unmatched: 10. The CDR3 loop is CASSQQISGRATDTQYF. The CDR3 DNA is TGTGCCAGCAGCCAGCAGATCAGCGGGAGGGCCACAGATACGCAGTATTTT.

This chain connects TRBV3-1 to TRBJ2-7; perhaps TRBD2 as D (6 bases). Germline CDR1 and CDR2: LGHDT and YNNKEL (reference sequence). V lost 3 bases and J 7 bases, leaving 19 bases between the germline ends. CDR3 size: 15 residues. CDR3 sequence: CASSQTSLIRREQYF. CDR3 nucleotides: TGTGCCAGCAGCCAGACTAGTTTGATCCGAAGGGAGCAGTACTTC.

This chain joins TRBV12-3 or TRBV12-4 and TRBJ1-2; TRBD1 agrees at 8 bases. The CDR3 extends over 14 amino acids. J gave up 6 bases and V 3 bases, and 6 bases lay outside the gene matches. CDR3 protein: CASSFLDREDGYTF. CDR3 bases: TGTGCCAGCAGTTTTTTGGACAGGGAGGATGGCTACACCTTC.

The sample holds a few counts of this clonotype. The chain is built from TRBV2 and TRBJ1-2, with D hard to call. Trimming took 3 bases from V and 11 from J, leaving 7 bases between them. There are 10 residues in the CDR3. Germline loops: CDR1 SNHLY, CDR2 FYNNEI. The CDR3 sequence: CASSDGRYTF. CDR3 coding DNA: TGTGCCAGCAGTGATGGCAGGTACACCTTC.

In the case of this clonotype: Germline is not matched at one junction end, which may reflect a read error. V is TRBV2 and J is TRBJ2-1, with D unclear. Per germline, CDR1 SNHLY and CDR2 FYNNEI. This CDR3 has 15 residues. The CDR3 nucleotides read TGTGCCGGCAGTGAGCGCAGCTTAGGCGGCAATGAGCAGTTCTTC. It specifies CAGSERSLGGNEQFF.

This clonotype was counted a few times. V usage is TRBV9 and J usage is TRBJ2-1, with D tentatively TRBD2 (6 bases). The CDR3 is 16 amino acids. Germline CDR1 reads SGDLS; CDR2 reads YYNGEE. The ends were cut back, 0 bases at V and 4 bases at J, with 14 bases in the middle. The CDR3 DNA reads TGTGCCAGCAGCGTAGTCGGGGAGGCCGAGTACAATGAGCAGTTCTTC. Residues: CASSVVGEAEYNEQFF.

CDR3: CAWVQGAGATNEKLFF. The CDR3 nucleotides read TGTGCCTGGGTACAGGGGGCCGGTGCAACTAATGAAAAACTGTTTTTT. The chain carries TRBV30 and TRBJ1-4; 9 nucleotides line up with TRBD1. This CDR3 comprises 16 residues. The junction had 7 bases not matched to a gene; V was cut back by 5 bases and J by 0 bases. From germline, CDR1 is GTSNPN and CDR2 SVGIG (reference sequence). The entire variable domain, with the rest obtained from reference TRBV30 and TRBJ1-4, is as follows: SQTIHQWPATLVQPVGSPLSLECTVEGTSNPNLYWYRQAAGRGLQLLFYSVGIGQISSEVPQNLSASRPQDRQFILSSKKLLLSDSGFYLCAWVQGAGATNEKLFFGSGTQLSVL.

This clonotype was seen repeatedly, ten times or more. The CDR3 region has the DNA TGTGCCAGCAGTTTCTCCAGCGGGAGTCGCAATGAGCAGTTCTTC. The encoded protein is CASSFSSGSRNEQFF. The chain links TRBV28 to TRBJ2-1, with 8 nucleotides matching TRBD2. V trimming: 3 bases; J trimming: 6 bases; junction bases outside the gene matches: 7. The CDR3 extends over 15 amino acids. Looked up from germline, CDR1 is MDHEN and CDR2 is SYDVKM.

The sample holds many counts of this clonotype. J is TRBJ2-2 and V is TRBV5-1, with 7 positions matching TRBD1. The ends lost 4 bases at V and 0 bases at J; junction bases unmatched: 12. The CDR3 contains 18 residues. Germline CDR1 SGHRS, CDR2 YFSETQ. The CDR3 reads CASSNPGQPHTNTGELFF. CDR3 in DNA: TGCGCCAGCAGCAACCCGGGACAGCCTCACACGAACACCGGGGAGCTGTTTTTT.

The chain employs TRBV3-1 and TRBJ2-3; 9 positions agree with TRBD2. The germline V gene has CDR1 LGHDT and CDR2 YNNKEL (reference sequence). This CDR3 is built from 15 residues. V was clipped by 3 bases and J by 4 bases; unmatched bases: 5. The CDR3 here is CASSHLASGADTQYF. CDR3 nucleotide sequence: TGTGCCAGCAGCCATTTGGCTAGCGGGGCAGATACGCAGTATTTT.

The chain couples TRBV18 to TRBJ1-1, with D possibly matching TRBD1 (6 bases). Germline V lookup: CDR1 KGHSH, CDR2 LQKENI. Trimming shortened V by 5 bases and J by 4 bases, and 14 bases separated the two germline ends. The CDR3 is 14 residues long. CDR3 residues: CASSGTRETTEAFF. CDR3 nucleotide sequence: TGTGCCAGCTCAGGGACAAGGGAGACCACTGAAGCTTTCTTT.

This clonotype turned up a few times. V usage is TRBV18 and J usage is TRBJ1-2; no clear D gene. The CDR3 spans 13 residues. Trimming removed 2 bases from V and 4 bases from J, with 8 bases in between. The germline V gene has CDR1 KGHSH and CDR2 LQKENI. The CDR3 reads CASSPKTAYGYTF. As DNA, the CDR3 is TGTGCCAGCTCACCAAAAACAGCCTATGGCTACACCTTC.